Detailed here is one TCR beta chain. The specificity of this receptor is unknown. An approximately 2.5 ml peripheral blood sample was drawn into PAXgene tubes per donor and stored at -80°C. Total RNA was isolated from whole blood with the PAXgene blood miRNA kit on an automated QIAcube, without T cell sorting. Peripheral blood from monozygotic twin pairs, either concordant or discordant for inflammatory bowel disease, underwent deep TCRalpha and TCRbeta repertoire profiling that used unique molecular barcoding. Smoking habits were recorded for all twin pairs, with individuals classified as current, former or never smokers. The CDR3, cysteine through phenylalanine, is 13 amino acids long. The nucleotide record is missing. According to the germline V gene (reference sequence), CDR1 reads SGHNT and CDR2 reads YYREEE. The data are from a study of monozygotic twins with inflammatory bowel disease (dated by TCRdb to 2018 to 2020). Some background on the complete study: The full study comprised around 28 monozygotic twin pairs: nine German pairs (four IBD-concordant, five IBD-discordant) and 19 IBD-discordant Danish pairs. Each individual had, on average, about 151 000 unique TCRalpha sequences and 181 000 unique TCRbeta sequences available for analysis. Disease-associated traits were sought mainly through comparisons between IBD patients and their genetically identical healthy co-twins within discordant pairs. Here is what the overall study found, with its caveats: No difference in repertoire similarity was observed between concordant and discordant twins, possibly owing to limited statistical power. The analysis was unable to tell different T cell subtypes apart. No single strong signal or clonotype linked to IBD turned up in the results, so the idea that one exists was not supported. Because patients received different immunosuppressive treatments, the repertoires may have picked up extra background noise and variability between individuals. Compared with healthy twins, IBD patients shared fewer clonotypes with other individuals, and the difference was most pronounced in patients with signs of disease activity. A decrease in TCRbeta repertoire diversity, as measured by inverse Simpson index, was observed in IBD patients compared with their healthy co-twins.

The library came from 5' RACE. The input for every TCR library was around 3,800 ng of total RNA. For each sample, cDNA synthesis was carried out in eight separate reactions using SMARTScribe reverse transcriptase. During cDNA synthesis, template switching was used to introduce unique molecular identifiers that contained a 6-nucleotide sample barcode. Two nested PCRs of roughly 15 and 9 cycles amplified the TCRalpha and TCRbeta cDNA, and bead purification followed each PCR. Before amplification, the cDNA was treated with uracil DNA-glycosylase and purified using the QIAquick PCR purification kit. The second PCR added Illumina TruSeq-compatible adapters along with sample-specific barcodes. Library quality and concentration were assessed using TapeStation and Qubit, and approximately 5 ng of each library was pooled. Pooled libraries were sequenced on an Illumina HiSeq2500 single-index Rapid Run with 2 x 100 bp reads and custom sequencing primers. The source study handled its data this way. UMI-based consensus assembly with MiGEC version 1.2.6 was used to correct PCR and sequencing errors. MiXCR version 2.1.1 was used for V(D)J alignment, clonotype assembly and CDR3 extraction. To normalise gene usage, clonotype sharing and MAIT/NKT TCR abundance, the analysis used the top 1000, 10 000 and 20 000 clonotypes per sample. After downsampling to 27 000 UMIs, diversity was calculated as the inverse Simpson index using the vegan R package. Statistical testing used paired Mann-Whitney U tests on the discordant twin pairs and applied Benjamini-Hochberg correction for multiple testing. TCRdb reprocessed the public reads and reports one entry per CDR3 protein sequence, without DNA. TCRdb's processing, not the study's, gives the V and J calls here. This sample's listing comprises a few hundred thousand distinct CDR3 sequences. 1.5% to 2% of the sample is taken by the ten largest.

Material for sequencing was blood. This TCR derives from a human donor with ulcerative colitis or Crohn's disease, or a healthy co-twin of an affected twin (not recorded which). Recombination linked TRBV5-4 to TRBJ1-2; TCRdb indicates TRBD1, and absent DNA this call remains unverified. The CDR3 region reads CASSLSGSYGYTF.